This T cell receptor (beta chain) comes out of a study of blood T cell repertoires in COVID-19 (dated by TCRdb to 2020 to 2022). With regard to the full study: Samples from collaborators originated in the United States, Italy and Spain and spanned both the acute and convalescent phases of COVID-19. The material from the prospective study consisted of cDNA or gDNA derived from T cells, B-cell-depleted T cells, or PBMCs. Subjects who had been exposed to COVID-19, were actively infected with it, or had recovered from it provided the deeply sampled blood TCRbeta repertoires that made up the dataset. A freely available public database, intended as a resource for researchers studying the immune response to SARS-CoV-2, is where the repertoires were released. Samples came from the ongoing ImmuneRACE study (first 160 participants) plus 1,254 subjects from 6 global collaborators. Nearly every sample came with metadata listing a de-identified subject ID, COVID-19 status, age in years and sex. Where HLA class I and class II types were available, the types were taken from metadata supplied by the sample provider, not from assay-based typing.

Remarks on this clone: Which antigen it targets is not known. It has no much larger one-base neighbor in the sample; base qualities were not kept.

Spanning cysteine to phenylalanine, the CDR3 consists of 11 amino acids. The CDR3 DNA has 33 bases and is translated from base 1. In the germline V gene (reference sequence), CDR1 corresponds to SEHNR and CDR2 to FQNEAQ. V is reduced by 5 bases and J by 4 bases, leaving a spacing of 5 bases between them. TCRbeta CDR3 regions were amplified from genomic DNA by means of the immunoSEQ Assay, a bias-controlled multiplex PCR. The authors processed their data as follows. Nucleated cell counts per sample were estimated from amplification of reference gene primers within the assay. To quantify the absolute abundance of each unique TCRbeta CDR3 rearrangement, sequence reads were collapsed and filtered. For each sample, productive Simpson clonality was calculated by taking the square root of Simpson's diversity index across productive rearrangements. TCRdb limited this immuneACCESS table to in-frame rearrangements with V and J called. A share of clones is missing; checked studies link under half to unresolved V genes, and the rest is unexplained. The V and J calls and the clone size are those of that table, but D and trimming were determined from the DNA. Counted in this sample were about 100,000 clones; 80% to 90% of them appeared once. The ten largest clones take up 2.7% of the sample.

Participants in the prospective study were enrolled through a virtual design, were aged roughly 18 to 100 years, and lived in approximately 24 United States geographic areas. Cohort assignment in the prospective study relied on participant-reported clinical history from a screening survey and a study questionnaire. Recovered participants in ImmuneRACE Cohort 3 were defined by two consecutive negative NP/OP PCR tests, clearance by a healthcare professional, or resolution of symptoms. In the prospective study, mobile phlebotomists collected whole blood, serum and a nasopharyngeal or oropharyngeal swab from each participant. Over an approximately 2-month period, participants in the prospective study had the option of providing additional blood draws and questionnaires. Prospective study blood samples were shipped either frozen or at room temperature before DNA extraction. The paper as a whole reports these results and caveats: The amount of clinical and demographic metadata varied by source and participant and was provided uncurated.

The chain is assembled from TRBV7-9 and TRBJ2-5; the D gene is unclear. The receptor comes from a woman in her forties or fifties who had recovered from COVID-19. Specimen: PBMCs or T cells enriched from blood (not recorded which). The encoded CDR3 is CASSPSETQYF. The nucleotide sequence is TGTGCCAGCAGCCCCTCAGAGACCCAGTACTTC.